The rows below give T cell receptor beta chains drawn from one sample of a study of control samples from healthy donors and cancer patients. Profiling relied on immunoSEQ multiplex PCR, and the TCRdb table lists in-frame clones only, not all of them. The sample lists approximately 65,000 clones, roughly 89% occurring once. Specimen: PBMCs. The receptor source for this set is a man in his fifties or sixties with lung cancer. The CDR3 runs from the conserved cysteine through the conserved F or W. The D gene is left open where the match is weak. Only some rows state a clone size, as once, few, many or a class for expanded clones.

J gene	V gene	clone size	D gene	CDR3 DNA	CDR3 protein
TRBJ1-6	TRBV18	-	TRBD1	TGTGCCAGCTCAGGGAGACAGGGTGTGAATTCACCCCTCCACTTT	CASSGRQGVNSPLHF
TRBJ2-5	TRBV12-3/TRBV12-4	-	-	TGTGCCAGCAGTTTAGAGGGGTGGAAGACCCAGTACTTC	CASSLEGWKTQYF
TRBJ2-2	TRBV24-1	-	TRBD1	TGTGCCACCAGTGAGCAGGGACAGGGGCCCAACACCGGGGAGCTGTTTTTT	CATSEQGQGPNTGELFF
TRBJ2-5	TRBV5-4	-	TRBD2	TGTGCCAGCAGGTCCACTAGCGGGGGGGCCATAGAGACCCAGTACTTC	CASRSTSGGAIETQYF
TRBJ1-2	TRBV19	-	TRBD1	TGTGCCAGTAGTTCGGAAGATGGACAGGAGCTCCTCTATGGCTACACCTTC	CASSSEDGQELLYGYTF
TRBJ1-3	TRBV30	-	-	TGTGCCTGGACCTTCTCGGAGAAAGGAAACACCATATATTTT	CAWTFSEKGNTIYF
TRBJ1-5	TRBV5-1	-	TRBD1	TGCGCCAGCAGCCAGACAGGGCGGAATCAGCCCCAGCATTTT	CASSQTGRNQPQHF
TRBJ1-2	TRBV3-1/TRBV3-2	-	-	TGTGCCAGCAGCCACAGGGGCAGTAACTATGGCTACACCTTC	CASSHRGSNYGYTF
TRBJ1-5	TRBV30	-	TRBD1	TGTGCCTGGGGACAGGGAGGAGATCAGCCCCAGCATTTT	CAWGQGGDQPQHF
TRBJ1-4	TRBV5-4	-	TRBD1	TGTGCCAGCAGCTTTACAGGGGCGAACGAAAAACTGTTTTTT	CASSFTGANEKLFF
TRBJ1-6	TRBV12-3/TRBV12-4	-	-	TGTGCCAGCAGTCAAACAAGTTCACCCCTCCACTTT	CASSQTSSPLHF
TRBJ2-7	TRBV7-2	-	TRBD1	TGTGCCAGCAGCTTAGCGCTGAGACAGGGGCTCTCCTACGAGCAGTACTTC	CASSLALRQGLSYEQYF
TRBJ2-5	TRBV7-2	-	-	TGTGCCAGCAGTCTAATGACAGAGACCCAGTACTTC	CASSLMTETQYF
TRBJ1-6	TRBV5-4	-	-	TGTGCCAGCAGCTTGAGTTCGGGTGGTGGTTCACCCCTCCACTTT	CASSLSSGGGSPLHF
TRBJ2-5	TRBV6-5	few	-	TGTGCCATCTCCAGGGGAGATCGTTATGCAGAGACCCAGTACTTC	CAISRGDRYAETQYF
TRBJ1-2	TRBV12-5	-	-	TGTGCTAGTGGTTTGGGGGGGCCGGGGTATGGCTACACCTTC	CASGLGGPGYGYTF
TRBJ2-2	TRBV5-1	-	-	TGCGCCAGCACCGGGGACTCAGACACCGGGGAGCTGTTTTTT	CASTGDSDTGELFF
TRBJ1-2	TRBV25-1	large	-	TGTGCCAGCAACCAGCAAGGTGGCTACACCTTC	CASNQQGGYTF
TRBJ1-2	TRBV5-1	-	-	TGCGCCAGCAGCTACGATAGCCCTAACTATGGCTACACCTTC	CASSYDSPNYGYTF
TRBJ2-2	TRBV6-1	many	-	TGTGCCAGCAGTGAAGACGGACTCTCGAACACCGGGGAGCTGTTTTTT	CASSEDGLSNTGELFF
TRBJ1-3	TRBV12-5	-	TRBD1	TGTGCTAGTGTCGCCCAGGGGGCTGGAAACACCATATATTTT	CASVAQGAGNTIYF
TRBJ1-5	TRBV3-1/TRBV3-2	-	TRBD1	TGTGCCAGCAGCCACGCTGGACAGGGACCGTCTCAGCCCCAGCATTTT	CASSHAGQGPSQPQHF